This TCR beta chain was recovered during a study of blood T cells in healthy people across ages. Points from the study as a whole: Unsorted PBMCs blocked a conclusive comparison of naive and antigen-experienced cells. Strong correlation was found linking TCR beta diversity to naive T cell percentage.

Each donor was a healthy Caucasian individual from Russia, aged about 6 to 95. This clonotype has a handful of counts. The antigen remains unidentified. A second PCR of 7 to 11 cycles used a sample-barcoded 5' primer and a J-beta primer mix. TCRdb ran MiXCR on the 5' RACE reads and lists one entry per CDR3 protein. The top ten clones hold under 20% of a sample with approximately 1,000,000 distinct CDR3 sequences, 35% to 55% of them seen once. The CDR3 runs to 15 residues. Trimming took 1 base from V and 5 from J; bases not matched to a gene: 5. The clonotype was recovered from a woman aged 55-75 years in good health. The rearrangement joins TRBV12-3 or TRBV12-4 to TRBJ1-1; 9 bases align to TRBD1. Sequencing input: blood. For the CDR3, the DNA is TGTGCCAGCAGTTTAGACCGGGACAGGGTAACTGAAGCTTTCTTT. Translating it yields CASSLDRDRVTEAFF.